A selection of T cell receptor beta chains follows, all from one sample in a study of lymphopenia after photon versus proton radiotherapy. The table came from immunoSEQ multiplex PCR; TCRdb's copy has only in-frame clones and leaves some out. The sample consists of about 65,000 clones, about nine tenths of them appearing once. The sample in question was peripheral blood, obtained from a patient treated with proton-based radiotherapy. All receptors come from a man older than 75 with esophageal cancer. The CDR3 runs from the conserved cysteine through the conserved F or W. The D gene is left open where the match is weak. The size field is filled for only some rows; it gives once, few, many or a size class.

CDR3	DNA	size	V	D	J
CASSLGAGGGQPQHF	TGTGCCAGCAGCTTAGGGGCAGGGGGGGGACAGCCCCAGCATTTT	-	TRBV7-8	TRBD1	TRBJ1-5
CASSFNGRSQGYTF	TGTGCCAGCAGTTTCAACGGCAGATCTCAAGGCTACACCTTC	once	TRBV27	-	TRBJ1-2
CASSPGRGSYNEQFF	TGTGCCAGCAGCCCGGGTAGGGGTTCCTACAATGAGCAGTTCTTC	-	TRBV5-6	-	TRBJ2-1
CSVDPSTDTQYF	TGCAGCGTTGATCCTAGCACAGATACGCAGTATTTT	-	TRBV29-1	-	TRBJ2-3
CASSQGTSEQYF	TGTGCCAGCAGCCAAGGGACTAGCGAGCAGTACTTC	-	TRBV4-2	TRBD2	TRBJ2-7
CSARGDREAFF	TGCAGTGCTAGAGGCGACAGGGAAGCTTTCTTT	-	TRBV20-1	-	TRBJ1-1
CASSPTGFYGNEQFF	TGTGCCAGCAGTCCGACGGGCTTCTACGGCAATGAGCAGTTCTTC	many	TRBV6-6	-	TRBJ2-1
CASSDFREYGYTF	TGCGCCAGCAGTGATTTTCGGGAGTATGGCTACACCTTC	-	TRBV10-1	-	TRBJ1-2
CASSFRARTGELFF	TGCGCCAGCAGCTTCAGGGCACGCACCGGGGAGCTGTTTTTT	few	TRBV5-1	-	TRBJ2-2
CASSGLAGGENEQFF	TGCGCCAGCAGTGGACTAGCGGGAGGAGAGAATGAGCAGTTCTTC	-	TRBV10-1	TRBD2	TRBJ2-1
CASSPAGTTNEKLFF	TGTGCCAGCAGCCCAGCAGGGACAACTAATGAAAAACTGTTTTTT	-	TRBV7-2	-	TRBJ1-4
CASSGRNRGRLYNEQFF	TGTGCCAGCAGTGGCCGCAACAGGGGCCGACTCTACAATGAGCAGTTCTTC	-	TRBV6-1	TRBD1	TRBJ2-1
CASSGVSGELFF	TGCGCCAGCAGCGGGGTCAGCGGGGAGCTGTTTTTT	-	TRBV4-1	-	TRBJ2-2
CASATGVNYGYTF	TGTGCCAGCGCAACTGGGGTTAACTATGGCTACACCTTC	once	TRBV6-1	-	TRBJ1-2
CASALQGGREQYF	TGTGCCAGCGCTTTACAGGGAGGTCGCGAGCAGTACTTC	-	TRBV7-2	-	TRBJ2-7
CASSVAGGAYEQYF	TGTGCCAGCAGTGTAGCGGGAGGGGCCTACGAGCAGTACTTC	-	TRBV6-1	TRBD2	TRBJ2-7
CASSPGVPSEQYF	TGCGCCAGCAGCCCCGGGGTACCCTCCGAGCAGTACTTC	-	TRBV5-1	-	TRBJ2-7
CSVEDRLGETQYF	TGCAGCGTTGAAGATCGGTTGGGGGAGACCCAGTACTTC	-	TRBV29-1	-	TRBJ2-5
CASSHDRGNGDTQYF	TGTGCCAGCAGCCACGACAGGGGGAATGGGGATACACAGTATTTT	-	TRBV5-8	TRBD1	TRBJ2-3
CASYRNYGYTF	TGTGCCAGTTACAGAAACTATGGCTACACCTTC	-	TRBV6-5	-	TRBJ1-2
CASSLPRPQETQYF	TGTGCCAGCAGCTTACCCCGCCCCCAAGAGACCCAGTACTTC	-	TRBV7-9	-	TRBJ2-5
CASSLLPGQPRETQYF	TGTGCCAGCAGCTTACTCCCGGGACAGCCCAGGGAGACCCAGTACTTC	-	TRBV7-2	TRBD1	TRBJ2-5
CAWSKWGAEDGYTF	TGTGCCTGGAGTAAATGGGGCGCAGAGGATGGCTACACCTTC	-	TRBV30	-	TRBJ1-2
CATSREKGLYWNEQFF	TGTGCCACCAGCAGAGAAAAGGGCTTGTACTGGAATGAGCAGTTCTTC	-	TRBV15	-	TRBJ2-1
CASSPRGGVGTDTQYF	TGCGCCAGCAGCCCCCGGGGGGGGGTCGGCACAGATACGCAGTATTTT	-	TRBV5-1	TRBD2	TRBJ2-3
CAWSGGANTEAFF	TGTGCCTGGAGTGGAGGGGCGAACACTGAAGCTTTCTTT	-	TRBV30	-	TRBJ1-1
CSVLDTDTQYF	TGCAGCGTTCTCGACACAGATACGCAGTATTTT	-	TRBV29-1	-	TRBJ2-3
CASRKQGAGQPQHF	TGTGCCAGCAGGAAACAGGGGGCGGGTCAGCCCCAGCATTTT	-	TRBV6-6	TRBD1	TRBJ1-5
CASSMYFNDYEQYF	TGTGCCAGTAGTATGTACTTCAACGACTACGAGCAGTACTTC	-	TRBV19	-	TRBJ2-7
CASSTGQGENNEQFF	TGTGCCAGTAGTACGGGACAGGGGGAAAACAATGAGCAGTTCTTC	-	TRBV19	TRBD1	TRBJ2-1
CASSRRDRGEVPNYGYTF	TGCGCCAGCAGCCGACGAGACAGGGGAGAGGTCCCTAACTATGGCTACACCTTC	-	TRBV4-3	TRBD1	TRBJ1-2
CASSLAGGYGYTF	TGTGCCAGCAGCTTAGCGGGGGGCTATGGCTACACCTTC	-	TRBV7-6	-	TRBJ1-2
CASSRETGVLNTEAFF	TGTGCCAGCAGTCGGGAGACAGGGGTGTTGAACACTGAAGCTTTCTTT	few	TRBV2	TRBD1	TRBJ1-1
CASSASMAGVGNEQFF	TGTGCCAGCAGCGCCTCCATGGCTGGAGTCGGGAATGAGCAGTTCTTC	-	TRBV9	-	TRBJ2-1
CASSEDGTASYGYTF	TGTGCCAGCAGTGAAGACGGGACAGCTTCCTATGGCTACACCTTC	-	TRBV6-1	TRBD1	TRBJ1-2
CASSPLTSFYQETQYF	TGCGCCAGCAGCCCCTTGACTAGCTTTTACCAAGAGACCCAGTACTTC	once	TRBV5-1	TRBD2	TRBJ2-5
CASSLSGSLSYTF	TGTGCCAGCAGTTTATCCGGCAGCTTATCCTACACCTTC	few	TRBV27	-	TRBJ1-2
CASSFEASRPETQYF	TGTGCCAGCAGCTTTGAAGCGAGCCGCCCGGAGACCCAGTACTTC	-	TRBV5-5	-	TRBJ2-5
CASGRLYLADPSGTQYF	TGTGCTAGTGGCCGACTCTATCTAGCGGATCCTTCCGGTACGCAGTATTTT	-	TRBV12-5	TRBD2	TRBJ2-3
CASSESKSSYEQYF	TGCGCCAGCAGTGAGTCTAAGAGCTCCTACGAGCAGTACTTC	-	TRBV10-2	-	TRBJ2-7
CASSTLSVTLYQETQYF	TGTGCCAGCAGCACGCTTAGCGTAACACTGTACCAAGAGACCCAGTACTTC	-	TRBV5-6	-	TRBJ2-5